The 15 T cell receptor beta chains below come from one sample, sequenced in a study of control samples from healthy donors and cancer patients. The table came from immunoSEQ multiplex PCR; TCRdb's copy has only in-frame clones and leaves some out. The sample carries approximately 170,000 clones, approximately 92% recorded once. Sequencing input: blood. The receptors here all came from an older woman in good health.

The J gene is TRBJ1-6, the V gene TRBV2; 7 nucleotides line up with TRBD1. The length of the CDR3 is 15 residues. The germline gives CDR1 SNHLY, CDR2 FYNNEI. After removal of 9 bases from V and 6 bases from J, the junction contained 11 bases not matched to a gene. The CDR3 loop is CARTRDRNSNSPLHF. CDR3 coding DNA: TGTGCCAGGACCCGGGACAGAAACTCTAATTCACCCCTCCACTTT.

The CDR3 here is CASTNPHTNTEAFF. The DNA for the CDR3 is TGTGCCAGCACTAACCCTCACACTAACACTGAAGCTTTCTTT. The rearrangement joins TRBV6-6 to TRBJ1-1; D gene unclear. CDR1 and CDR2 from the germline V gene are MNHNY and SVGAGI (reference sequence). V lost 7 bases and J 2 bases, leaving 14 bases between the germline ends. The CDR3 is 14 residues long.

V is TRBV4-2 and J is TRBJ2-7; 9 nucleotides align to TRBD2. This CDR3 is 15 amino acids long. V shed 3 bases, J shed 3 bases, and the junction held 6 bases outside the gene matches. Germline CDR1 reads LGHNA; CDR2 reads YNFKEQ. CDR3 sequence reads: CASSQIAGAHYEQYF. The CDR3 DNA sequence: TGTGCCAGCAGCCAGATAGCGGGGGCGCACTACGAGCAGTACTTC.

Notes on this clone: Other DNA sequences from this sample encode an identical CDR3 as well. The V gene is TRBV4-1, the J gene TRBJ1-3; TRBD1 might be the D (5 bases). This CDR3 spans 15 amino acids. V lost 1 base, J lost 4 bases, and 11 bases lay in between. CDR1 is MGHRA, CDR2 YSYEKL, per germline. As DNA, the CDR3 is TGCGCCAGCAGCCAAGGCCAGGGTGGAGGAAACACCATATATTTT. This encodes CASSQGQGGGNTIYF.

V and J are TRBV12-3 or TRBV12-4 and TRBJ1-2, with TRBD1 matching 11 bases. J was trimmed by 12 bases and V by 6 bases; bases with no gene match: 9. The CDR3 sequence is 13 residues long. CDR3 protein: CASSPGTGGPNTF. CDR3 DNA: TGTGCCAGCAGCCCCGGGACAGGGGGACCTAACACCTTC.

This chain links TRBV30 with TRBJ1-5; D not certain. The CDR3 covers 14 residues. Trimming took 3 bases from V and 3 from J, leaving 12 bases between them. The germline gives CDR1 GTSNPN, CDR2 SVGIG (reference sequence). The CDR3 here is CAWSATTANQPQHF. CDR3 coding DNA: TGTGCCTGGAGCGCAACCACCGCCAATCAGCCCCAGCATTTT.

The chain combines TRBV30 with TRBJ1-2; D gene ambiguous. The germline V and J ends were trimmed by 0 bases and 7 bases, with 12 bases remaining between them. The CDR3 has 13 residues. Germline V lookup: CDR1 GTSNPN, CDR2 SVGIG (reference sequence). The CDR3 nucleotides read TGTGCCTGGAGTGTATATGATGGTGGTGGCTACACCTTC. This translates into CAWSVYDGGGYTF.

The chain couples TRBV5-4 to TRBJ1-2, with D perhaps TRBD1 (6 bases). The CDR3 loop spans 15 amino acids. The V gene's germline CDR1 is SGHNT and CDR2 YYREEE (reference sequence). Trimming shortened V by 4 bases and J by 4 bases, and 17 bases separated the two germline ends. The CDR3 loop is CASSNQKGERYGYTF. The CDR3 DNA reads as TGTGCCAGCAGCAACCAGAAGGGGGAGCGCTATGGCTACACCTTC. Full variable domain (outside the CDR3, taken from reference TRBV5-4 and TRBJ1-2): ETGVTQSPTHLIKTRGQQVTLRCSSQSGHNTVSWYQQALGQGPQFIFQYYREEENGRGNFPPRFSGLQFPNYSSELNVNALELDDSALYLCASSNQKGERYGYTFGSGTRLTVV.

The V call is TRBV5-6, the J call TRBJ2-7; D remains unclear. Trimming took 0 bases from V and 2 from J, leaving 9 bases between them. Germline CDR1 is SGHDT and CDR2 is YYEEEE. The CDR3 extends over 14 amino acids. As DNA, the CDR3 is TGTGCCAGCAGCTTGGGGTACGCGGCCTACGAGCAGTACTTC. Translation gives CASSLGYAAYEQYF.

This clone was found once. The chain has TRBV11-2 and TRBJ2-7, with D maybe TRBD1 (6 bases). The CDR3 consists of 15 residues. Germline loops: CDR1 SGHAT, CDR2 FQNNGV. Trimming removed 4 bases from V and 3 bases from J, with 16 bases in between. CDR3 coding DNA: TGTGCCAGCAGCTCGTTCAGGGGCCACGACTACGAGCAGTACTTC. It is translated as CASSSFRGHDYEQYF.

The CDR3 DNA reads TGTGCCAGCAGCCTTTCCGGTATGGGTTACAATGAGCAGTTCTTC. Its translation: CASSLSGMGYNEQFF. The chain combines TRBV5-8 with TRBJ2-1; D unclear. From germline, CDR1 is SGHTS and CDR2 YDEGEE. V lost 4 bases and J lost 4, with 15 bases in between. CDR3 length: 15 residues.

The chain is built from TRBV9 and TRBJ2-1; 12 bases map to TRBD2. Germline-derived CDR1 and CDR2 are SGDLS and YYNGEE. The CDR3 loop spans 16 amino acids. The V segment lost 2 bases and the J segment 10 bases; nucleotides outside the gene matches: 10. This CDR3 reads CASSVRASGGAEEQFF. The DNA of the CDR3 is TGTGCCAGCAGCGTCAGGGCTAGCGGGGGGGCCGAGGAGCAGTTCTTC.

The CDR3 coding sequence is TGTGCCAGCTCACGAAGCTTACCGTCCCGGCCCGTTAACACTGAAGCTTTCTTT. As protein: CASSRSLPSRPVNTEAFF. This sequence joins TRBV18 and TRBJ1-1; the D is unclear. The length of the CDR3 is 18 residues. V was shortened by 4 bases and J by 2 bases, with 23 bases between the two germline ends. Germline assignment: CDR1 KGHSH and CDR2 LQKENI. The complete variable domain, with remaining parts taken from reference TRBV18 and TRBJ1-1, reads NAGVMQNPRHLVRRRGQEARLRCSPMKGHSHVYWYRQLPEEGLKFMVYLQKENIIDESGMPKERFSAEFPKEGPSILRIQQVVRGDSAAYFCASSRSLPSRPVNTEAFFGQGTRLTVV.

The chain recombines TRBV2 with TRBJ2-7; D might be TRBD2 (6 bases). Trimming took 7 bases from V and 0 from J, leaving 16 bases between them. CDR1 SNHLY and CDR2 FYNNEI come from the germline V gene. The CDR3 length is 15 residues. The CDR3, as DNA: TGTGCCAGCAAGGGCGACCTCGGGGGCTCCTACGAGCAGTACTTC. Protein product: CASKGDLGGSYEQYF. Together with reference TRBV2 and TRBJ2-7, the CDR3 gives the full variable domain: EPEVTQTPSHQVTQMGQEVILRCVPISNHLYFYWYRQILGQKVEFLVSFYNNEISEKSEIFDDQFSVERPDGSNFTLKIRSTKLEDSAMYFCASKGDLGGSYEQYFGPGTRLTVT.

The chain carries TRBV5-1 and TRBJ2-5; perhaps D is TRBD1 or TRBD2 (5 bases each). V lost 5 bases, J lost 9 bases, and 17 bases lay in between. This CDR3 is 13 amino acids long. Germline V CDR1 and CDR2: SGHRS, YFSETQ. This chain's CDR3 is CASRDAGSEAQYF. CDR3 sequence (DNA): TGCGCCAGCAGGGATGCAGGGTCGGAGGCCCAGTACTTC.